This T cell receptor beta chain was obtained from a study of T cell changes during pregnancy in multiple sclerosis. Trimming removed 10 bases from V and 2 bases from J, with 20 bases in between. This CDR3 contains 15 residues. CDR1 is MNHNS and CDR2 is SASEGT in the germline V gene. Generated by immunoSEQ multiplex PCR, the TCRdb table keeps only in-frame clones and is missing some. This table holds 30,000 to 40,000 clones, 80% to 95% found once. The source was CD4+ T cells from peripheral blood mononuclear cells, collected in the third trimester of pregnancy. This TCR was sampled from a female donor in good health, enrolled as a control in a pregnancy study. The gene calls are TRBV6-1 and TRBJ1-2; tentatively, D is TRBD1 (5 bases). CDR3 residues: CATQRLRGENYGYTF. The CDR3 region has the DNA TGTGCCACTCAAAGGTTAAGGGGCGAAAACTATGGCTACACCTTC.